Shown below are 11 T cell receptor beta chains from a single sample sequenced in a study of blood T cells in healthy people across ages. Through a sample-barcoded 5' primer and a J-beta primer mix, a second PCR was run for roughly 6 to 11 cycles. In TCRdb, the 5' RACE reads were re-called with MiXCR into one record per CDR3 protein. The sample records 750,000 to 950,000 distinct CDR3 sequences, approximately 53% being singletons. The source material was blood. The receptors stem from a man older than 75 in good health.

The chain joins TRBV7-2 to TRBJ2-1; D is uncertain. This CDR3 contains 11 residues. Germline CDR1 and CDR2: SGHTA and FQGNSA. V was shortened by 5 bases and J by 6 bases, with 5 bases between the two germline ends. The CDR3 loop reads CASSPFNEQFF. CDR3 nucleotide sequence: TGTGCCAGCAGCCCTTTCAATGAGCAGTTCTTC.

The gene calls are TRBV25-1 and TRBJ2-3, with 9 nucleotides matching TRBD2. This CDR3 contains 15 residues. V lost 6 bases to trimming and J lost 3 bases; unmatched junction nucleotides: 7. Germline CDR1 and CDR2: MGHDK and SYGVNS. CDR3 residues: CASRGASGRTDTQYF. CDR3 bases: TGTGCCAGCAGGGGGGCCAGCGGGAGGACAGATACGCAGTATTTT.

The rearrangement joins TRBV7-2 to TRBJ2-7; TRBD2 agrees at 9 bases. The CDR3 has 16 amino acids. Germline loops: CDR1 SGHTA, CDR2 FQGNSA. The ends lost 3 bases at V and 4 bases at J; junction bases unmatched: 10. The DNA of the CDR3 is TGTGCCAGCAGCTTTAGGCTAGCGGGGATGGAGTACGAGCAGTACTTC. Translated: CASSFRLAGMEYEQYF.

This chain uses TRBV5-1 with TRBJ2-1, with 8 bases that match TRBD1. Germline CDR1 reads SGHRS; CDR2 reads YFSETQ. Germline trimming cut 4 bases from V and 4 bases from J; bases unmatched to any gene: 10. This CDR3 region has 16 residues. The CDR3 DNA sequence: TGCGCCAGCAGCCAAGGGTCCAGGGGGCTTTACAATGAGCAGTTCTTC. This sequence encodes CASSQGSRGLYNEQFF.

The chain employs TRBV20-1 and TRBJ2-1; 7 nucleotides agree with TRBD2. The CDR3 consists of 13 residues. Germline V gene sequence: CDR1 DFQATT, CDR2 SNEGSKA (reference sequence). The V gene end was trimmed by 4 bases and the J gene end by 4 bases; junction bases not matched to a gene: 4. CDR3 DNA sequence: TGCAGTGCTACTAGCGGCCCTTACAATGAGCAGTTCTTC. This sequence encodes CSATSGPYNEQFF.

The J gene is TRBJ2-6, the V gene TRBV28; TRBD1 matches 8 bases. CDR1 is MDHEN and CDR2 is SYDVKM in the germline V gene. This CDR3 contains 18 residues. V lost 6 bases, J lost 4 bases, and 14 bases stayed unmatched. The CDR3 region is CASSSVGTGSWGANVLTF. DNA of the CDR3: TGTGCCAGCAGCTCCGTCGGGACAGGTTCGTGGGGGGCCAACGTCCTGACTTTC.

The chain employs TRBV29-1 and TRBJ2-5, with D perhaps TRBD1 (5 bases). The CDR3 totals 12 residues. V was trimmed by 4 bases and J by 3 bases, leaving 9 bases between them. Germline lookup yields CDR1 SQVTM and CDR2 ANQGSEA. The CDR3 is CSVVPREETQYF. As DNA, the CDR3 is TGCAGCGTTGTCCCCAGGGAAGAGACCCAGTACTTC.

CDR3 region: CASRSSSGLSYEQYF. For the CDR3, the DNA is TGTGCCAGCAGATCGTCTAGCGGACTCTCCTACGAGCAGTACTTC. V is TRBV12-3 or TRBV12-4 and J is TRBJ2-7; TRBD2 matches 7 bases. The CDR3 is made up of 15 amino acids. The V and J ends lost 6 bases and 0 bases, in that order; junction bases with no gene match: 8.

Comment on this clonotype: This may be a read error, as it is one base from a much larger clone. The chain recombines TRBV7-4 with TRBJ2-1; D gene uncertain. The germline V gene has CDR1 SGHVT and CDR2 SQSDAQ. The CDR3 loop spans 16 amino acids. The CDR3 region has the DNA TGTGCCAGCGGCTTAGGAGCTGCAAGCTCCTACAATGAGCAGTTCTTC. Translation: CASGLGAASSYNEQFF.

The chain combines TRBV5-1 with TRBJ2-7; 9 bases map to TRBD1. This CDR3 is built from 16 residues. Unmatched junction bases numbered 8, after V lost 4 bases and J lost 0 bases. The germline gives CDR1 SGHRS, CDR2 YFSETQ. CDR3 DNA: TGCGCCAGCAGCCGCGGGACAGGGTCCAGCTCCTACGAGCAGTACTTC. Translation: CASSRGTGSSSYEQYF. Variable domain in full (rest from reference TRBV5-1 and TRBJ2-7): KAGVTQTPRYLIKTRGQQVTLSCSPISGHRSVSWYQQTPGQGLQFLFEYFSETQRNKGNFPGRFSGRQFSNSRSEMNVSTLELGDSALYLCASSRGTGSSSYEQYFGPGTRLTVT.

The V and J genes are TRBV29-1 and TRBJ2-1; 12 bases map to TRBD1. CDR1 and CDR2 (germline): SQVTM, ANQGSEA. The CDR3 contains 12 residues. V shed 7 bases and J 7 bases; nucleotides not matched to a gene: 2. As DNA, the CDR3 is TGCAGCGCGGGACAGGGGGCTAATGAGCAGTTCTTC. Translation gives CSAGQGANEQFF.